This TCR beta chain was sequenced for a study of shared clonotypes between healthy human individuals. V lost 10 bases and J lost 4, with 19 bases in between. CDR1 is MNHNS and CDR2 is SASEGT in the germline V gene. CDR3 length: 14 amino acids. Genomic DNA belonging to each subset was distributed in equal measure over several immunoSEQ plates. The protocol was immunoSEQ multiplex PCR, while the TCRdb copy is restricted to in-frame clones and leaves out a portion. The profile shows 2 million to 2.5 million clones, over 85% of them singletons. This TCR was recovered from a man aged 18 to 35 in good health. Some clones in this sample may be carry-over from other donors' samples. The chain uses TRBV6-1 and TRBJ1-1, with D maybe TRBD1 (5 bases). The sequenced sample consisted of naive CD4+ T cells from PBMCs. The subset: CD45RA+ positively selected. CDR3 DNA sequence: TGTGCCACCGTTCGTCAGGACAAGGGCACTGAAGCTTTCTTT. Translating it yields CATVRQDKGTEAFF.